This paragraph covers one TCR beta chain sequence. Some clones are missing from TCRdb's copy, which holds only in-frame ones; the method was immunoSEQ multiplex PCR. The sample has 100,000 or so clones, around 92% seen once; the top ten hold less than 0.85%. This sample is drawn from a study of siplizumab effects on memory and regulatory T cells. Germline V gene data show CDR1 as SGHNT and CDR2 as YYREEE (reference sequence). This CDR3 comprises 17 residues. V was cut by 3 bases and J by 0 bases, with 16 bases left in between. This rearrangement joins TRBV5-4 to TRBJ1-3, with unresolved D. The sequence derives from a human donor in good health. Specimen: Tregs sorted from blood. The CDR3 DNA reads TGTGCCAGCAGCTCTTACCGGACGGATAGCTCTGGAAACACCATATATTTT. It is translated as CASSSYRTDSSGNTIYF.